Below, 21 T cell receptor beta chains from the same sample are listed, as sequenced in a study of T cells in Graves' hyperthyroidism and ophthalmopathy. TCR beta CDR3 regions were amplified from RNA. HTBI primers were the set used in a first-round RT-PCR of the TCR CDR3. TCRdb reanalysed the multiplex PCR reads using MiXCR and keeps one entry per CDR3 protein. The profile shows hundreds of thousands of distinct CDR3 sequences, about a fifth of them singletons. Source material: blood. These receptors came from a man aged 25-45 years with Graves' ophthalmopathy.

The chain joins TRBV20-1 to TRBJ1-6; no reliable D call. Germline V CDR1 and CDR2: DFQATT, SNEGSKA (reference sequence). Trimming stripped 1 base from V and 7 bases from J, with 8 bases between. CDR3 size: 13 residues. The CDR3 region is CSARVGLNSPLHF. The CDR3 region has the DNA TGCAGTGCTAGAGTAGGGTTGAATTCACCCCTCCACTTT.

The chain links TRBV28 to TRBJ1-5, with TRBD1 matching 10 bases. V was clipped by 3 bases and J by 2 bases; unmatched bases: 1. Germline V gene sequence: CDR1 MDHEN, CDR2 SYDVKM. This CDR3 contains 15 residues. Written as DNA, the CDR3 is TGTGCCAGCAGTTTCGACAGGGGGCGCAATCAGCCCCAGCATTTT. Protein: CASSFDRGRNQPQHF.

This clonotype has more than one count but fewer than ten. The chain recombines TRBV7-9 with TRBJ1-1; D call uncertain. Trimming shortened V by 3 bases and J by 8 bases, and 10 bases separated the two germline ends. The CDR3 is 12 amino acids. Per germline, CDR1 SEHNR and CDR2 FQNEAQ (reference sequence). The CDR3 nucleotides read TGTGCCAGCAGCTTCTCGCTATCCGAAGCTTTCTTT. Encoded protein: CASSFSLSEAFF.

This clonotype was seen repeatedly, ten times or more. The gene calls are TRBV11-2 and TRBJ2-5; 7 nucleotides match TRBD1. This CDR3 contains 15 residues. Germline V gives CDR1 SGHAT, CDR2 FQNNGV. Trimming at V came to 6 bases and at J to 2 bases, leaving 9 bases not matched to a gene. The CDR3 DNA is TGTGCCAGCAGGGCCCTACAGGGGCGGCAAGAGACCCAGTACTTC. Its protein is CASRALQGRQETQYF.

This clonotype was detected ten times or more. This rearrangement joins TRBV28 to TRBJ1-5; D remains unclear. V was shortened by 0 bases and J by 5 bases, with 14 bases between the two germline ends. Germline CDR1 is MDHEN and CDR2 is SYDVKM. This CDR3 comprises 16 residues. Here the CDR3 reads CASSLWTGSGDQPQHF. As DNA, the CDR3 is TGTGCCAGCAGTTTATGGACCGGCTCCGGGGATCAGCCCCAGCATTTT.

The V gene is TRBV9, the J gene TRBJ2-3, with TRBD2 as a possible D gene (6 bases). V was shortened by 2 bases and J by 6 bases, with 13 bases between the two germline ends. Germline-derived CDR1 and CDR2 are SGDLS and YYNGEE. CDR3 length: 14 amino acids. This CDR3 reads CASSVGRQVDTQYF. The CDR3 DNA reads TGTGCCAGCAGCGTGGGGAGGCAAGTGGATACGCAGTATTTT.

The genes are TRBV5-1 and TRBJ2-4; 11 nucleotides align to TRBD1. Germline values: CDR1 SGHRS, CDR2 YFSETQ. CDR3 size: 19 residues. J gave up 1 base and V 4 bases, and 13 bases lay outside the gene matches. The CDR3: CASSGGRDRGFGAKNIQYF. Written as DNA, the CDR3 is TGCGCCAGCAGCGGAGGCCGGGACAGGGGGTTTGGGGCCAAAAACATTCAGTACTTC. Combining the CDR3 with reference TRBV5-1 and TRBJ2-4 gives the whole variable domain KAGVTQTPRYLIKTRGQQVTLSCSPISGHRSVSWYQQTPGQGLQFLFEYFSETQRNKGNFPGRFSGRQFSNSRSEMNVSTLELGDSALYLCASSGGRDRGFGAKNIQYFGAGTRLSVL.

This clonotype was recorded a few times. The chain joins TRBV28 to TRBJ2-7, with 8 bases identical to TRBD2. CDR1 is MDHEN, CDR2 SYDVKM, per germline. J lost 5 bases, V lost 7 bases, and 4 bases had no gene match. This CDR3 spans 12 amino acids. CDR3: CASTGLGDEQYF. The CDR3 coding sequence is TGTGCCAGCACGGGACTAGGGGACGAGCAGTACTTC.

This clonotype was recorded at least ten times. The rearrangement links TRBV11-2 to TRBJ1-1; D may be TRBD1 (6 bases). The CDR3 has 13 residues. CDR1 is SGHAT, CDR2 FQNNGV, per germline. With 5 bases removed from V and 4 bases from J, the gap between germline ends came to 11 bases. The CDR3 DNA follows: TGTGCCAGCAGCGCCGGGACACCCACTGAAGCTTTCTTT. It yields the protein CASSAGTPTEAFF.

V usage is TRBV25-1 and J usage is TRBJ2-1, with TRBD1 matching over 7 bases. With V trimmed by 7 bases and J by 7 bases, 7 bases remained unmatched. Looked up from germline, CDR1 is MGHDK and CDR2 is SYGVNS. This CDR3 has 13 residues. DNA for the CDR3: TGTGCCAGCAAAGGAGACAGGGTTAATGAGCAGTTCTTC. Its translation: CASKGDRVNEQFF.

This clonotype was detected many times. This rearrangement joins TRBV12-3 or TRBV12-4 to TRBJ2-3; D ambiguous. This CDR3 contains 13 residues. V lost 5 bases and J lost 6, with 12 bases in between. The CDR3 region is CASSPSIRDTQYF. CDR3 sequence (DNA): TGTGCCAGCAGTCCTTCCATACGCGATACGCAGTATTTT.

This clonotype was seen ten or more times. The chain couples TRBV28 to TRBJ2-5; 11 bases agree with TRBD2. V was pared by 4 bases and J by 4 bases, with 17 bases of the junction left unmatched. Per the germline V gene, CDR1 is MDHEN and CDR2 is SYDVKM. This CDR3 contains 19 residues. In DNA, the CDR3 is TGTGCCAGCAGTTCCACAAAAATAGCGGGAGGGCCGGGTATAGAGACCCAGTACTTC. It codes for CASSSTKIAGGPGIETQYF.

This clonotype was seen repeatedly, ten times or more. The chain employs TRBV10-1 and TRBJ1-5; D may be TRBD1 (5 bases). Germline loops: CDR1 WNHNN, CDR2 SYGVQD (reference sequence). The V end lost 7 bases, the J end lost 6 bases, and 13 bases lay between the germline ends. The CDR3 is 13 residues long. CDR3 protein: CASNRSGGQPQHF. In DNA form, the CDR3 reads TGCGCCAGCAACAGGAGTGGCGGTCAGCCCCAGCATTTT.

The chain employs TRBV20-1 and TRBJ2-7; a possible D gene is TRBD1 (5 bases). V was shortened by 0 bases and J by 6 bases, with 30 bases between the two germline ends. Per germline, CDR1 DFQATT and CDR2 SNEGSKA (reference sequence). CDR3 length: 19 amino acids. CDR3 sequence: CSARDSFVRRSGWGPEQYF. CDR3 in DNA: TGCAGTGCTAGAGATAGTTTCGTGCGGAGAAGTGGTTGGGGCCCCGAGCAGTACTTC.

This clonotype was seen only a few times. V and J are TRBV6-1 and TRBJ1-5; 11 positions agree with TRBD1. Trimming cost V 1 base and J 6 bases; bases outside gene matches: 5. The CDR3 extends over 16 amino acids. Germline lookup yields CDR1 MNHNS and CDR2 SASEGT. CDR3 DNA sequence: TGTGCCAGCAGTGAAGGAGGGACAGGGGGATCTCAGCCCCAGCATTTT. Its translation is CASSEGGTGGSQPQHF.

The V call is TRBV7-6, the J call TRBJ2-7; 9 nucleotides match TRBD2. Germline V gives CDR1 SGHVS, CDR2 FNYEAQ. The CDR3 length is 15 residues. The junction had 6 bases not matched to a gene; V was cut back by 3 bases and J by 3 bases. In nucleotides, the CDR3 is TGTGCCAGCAGCTTGAGTAGCGGGGGAGGCTACGAGCAGTACTTC. It encodes CASSLSSGGGYEQYF. Looking up the rest from reference TRBV7-6 and TRBJ2-7 gives the full variable domain: GAGVSQSPRYKVTKRGQDVALRCDPISGHVSLYWYRQALGQGPEFLTYFNYEAQQDKSGLPNDRFSAERPEGSISTLTIQRTEQRDSAMYRCASSLSSGGGYEQYFGPGTRLTVT.

The sample holds many counts of this clonotype. CDR3 protein: CSAQIGDGYGYTF. The CDR3 region has the DNA TGCAGTGCTCAAATAGGGGACGGCTATGGCTACACCTTC. The chain uses TRBV20-1 and TRBJ1-2, with D perhaps matching TRBD1 (5 bases). There are 13 residues in the CDR3. The V and J ends lost 5 bases and 4 bases respectively, with 14 bases between them. Germline V gene data show CDR1 as DFQATT and CDR2 as SNEGSKA (reference sequence).

The chain joins TRBV29-1 to TRBJ2-7; 8 nucleotides agree with TRBD1. V was clipped by 7 bases and J by 0 bases; unmatched bases: 2. CDR1 SQVTM and CDR2 ANQGSEA come from the germline V gene. There are 12 residues in the CDR3. The CDR3 DNA is TGCAGCGGGGGACAGGACTCCTACGAGCAGTACTTC. This sequence encodes CSGGQDSYEQYF.

The chain has TRBV20-1 and TRBJ2-1, with 10 bases aligning to TRBD2. The germline gives CDR1 DFQATT, CDR2 SNEGSKA (reference sequence). This CDR3 contains 15 residues. Trimming cost V 6 bases and J 4 bases; bases outside gene matches: 9. In nucleotides, the CDR3 is TGCAGTGCGATCGAGAGCGGGAGGGCGTACAATGAGCAGTTCTTC. The encoded protein is CSAIESGRAYNEQFF.

This clonotype has just a few counts. The chain joins TRBV6-2 or TRBV6-3 to TRBJ2-2; 13 bases are a match to TRBD2. This CDR3 contains 18 residues. The junction had 6 bases not matched to a gene; V was cut back by 0 bases and J by 5 bases. Germline V gene lookup returns CDR1 MNHEY and CDR2 SVGEGT. The CDR3 protein is CASSYSGLAGVSTGELFF. DNA for the CDR3: TGTGCCAGCAGTTACTCCGGACTAGCGGGAGTTAGTACCGGGGAGCTGTTTTTT.

This clonotype was found many times. The chain employs TRBV3-1 and TRBJ2-1, with 12 bases fitting TRBD2. V was clipped by 4 bases and J by 4 bases; unmatched bases: 5. Germline-derived CDR1 and CDR2 are LGHDT and YNNKEL (reference sequence). This CDR3 is built from 16 residues. CDR3: CASSRDGTSGYNEQFF. Written as DNA, the CDR3 is TGTGCCAGCAGCCGAGACGGGACTAGCGGGTACAATGAGCAGTTCTTC.